These 22 T cell receptor beta chains were all obtained from the same sample, sequenced in a study of neurological immune-mediated disorders. TCRdb itself ran the 5' RACE reads through MiXCR, one entry per CDR3 protein. The top ten hold about 4.5% of the sample, which has around 33,000 distinct CDR3 sequences, around 6.8% seen once. Material: PBMCs. The receptor set was obtained from a woman between 40 and 50 years old in good health.

This clonotype was detected many times. The CDR3 DNA sequence: TGTGCCAGCAGCCTGTACCCCCGGTTCCACACTGAAGCTTTCTTT. It is translated as CASSLYPRFHTEAFF. J is TRBJ1-1 and V is TRBV3-1; D gene uncertain. V lost 4 bases and J 3 bases, leaving 15 bases between the germline ends. The germline V gene encodes CDR1 LGHDT and CDR2 YNNKEL (reference sequence). There are 15 residues in the CDR3. Together with reference TRBV3-1 and TRBJ1-1, the CDR3 gives the full variable domain: DTAVSQTPKYLVTQMGNDKSIKCEQNLGHDTMYWYKQDSKKFLKIMFSYNNKELIINETVPNRFSPKSPDKAHLNLHINSLELGDSAVYFCASSLYPRFHTEAFFGQGTRLTVV.

This clonotype occurred many times. The chain combines TRBV24-1 with TRBJ1-1; tentatively, D is TRBD1 (5 bases). There are 15 residues in the CDR3. Trimming cost V 5 bases and J 1 base, with 13 bases left between them. Germline loops: CDR1 KGHDR, CDR2 SFDVKD. CDR3 amino acids: CATSASGTANTEAFF. CDR3 DNA: TGTGCCACCAGTGCCAGCGGGACGGCGAACACTGAAGCTTTCTTT.

At least ten counts were recorded for this clonotype. The chain is built from TRBV20-1 and TRBJ1-6, with no clear D. The length of the CDR3 is 13 residues. V was clipped by 0 bases and J by 8 bases, with 8 bases between them. Germline CDR1 DFQATT, CDR2 SNEGSKA (reference sequence). DNA of the CDR3: TGCAGTGCTAGAGATCATGGGGATTCACCCCTCCACTTT. Its protein is CSARDHGDSPLHF.

This clonotype was seen repeatedly, ten times or more. The CDR3 is CSARDLRVGPYEQYF. The CDR3 nucleotides are TGCAGTGCTAGAGATCTGAGAGTAGGCCCCTACGAGCAGTACTTC. V and J are TRBV20-1 and TRBJ2-7; no definite D call. The CDR3 is made up of 15 amino acids. The ends were cut back, 0 bases at V and 2 bases at J, with 14 bases in the middle. Germline lookup yields CDR1 DFQATT and CDR2 SNEGSKA (reference sequence).

Many counts were recorded for this clonotype. The chain links TRBV6-2 or TRBV6-3 to TRBJ2-3; unclear D gene. The germline V gene has CDR1 MNHEY and CDR2 SVGEGT. The ends were cut back, 0 bases at V and 1 base at J, with 8 bases in the middle. There are 15 residues in the CDR3. CDR3 protein: CASSYSSARTDTQYF. For the CDR3, the DNA is TGTGCCAGCAGTTACTCTAGTGCGCGCACAGATACGCAGTATTTT.

This clonotype has at least ten counts. V is TRBV24-1 and J is TRBJ2-3, with TRBD2 identical over 13 bases. Germline CDR1 and CDR2: KGHDR and SFDVKD. The V and J ends lost 6 bases and 4 bases, in that order; junction bases with no gene match: 3. The CDR3 has 15 amino acids. The CDR3 is CATSTSGRAADTQYF. CDR3 nucleotide sequence: TGTGCCACCAGTACTAGCGGGAGGGCCGCAGATACGCAGTATTTT.

This clonotype was counted many times. The chain employs TRBV18 and TRBJ2-2, with D perhaps assigned TRBD1 or TRBD2 (5 bases each). V dropped 3 bases and J dropped 1 base, with 12 bases sitting between them. Germline V gene lookup returns CDR1 KGHSH and CDR2 LQKENI. The CDR3 spans 16 residues. The CDR3, as DNA: TGTGCCAGCTCACCCCTCGGGGCAGGGAACACCGGGGAGCTGTTTTTT. Its translation: CASSPLGAGNTGELFF.

This clonotype was counted many times. The chain links TRBV21-1 to TRBJ2-7; the DNA was not used to check the table's D call, TRBD1. TRBV21-1 corresponds to a pseudogene. This CDR3 spans 14 amino acids. CDR3 sequence reads: CANRVDRSPYEQYF. CDR3 nucleotides: TGTGCCAACAGAGTTGACAGGTCCCCCTACGAGCAGTACTTC.

In its sample, this clonotype was seen many times. The chain uses TRBV5-6 and TRBJ2-5; 9 bases line up with TRBD2. Germline-derived CDR1 and CDR2 are SGHDT and YYEEEE. The CDR3 runs to 16 residues. V lost 6 bases to trimming and J lost 4 bases; unmatched junction nucleotides: 13. The CDR3 protein is CASTERGVGFRETQYF. The CDR3 DNA sequence: TGTGCCAGCACCGAGCGGGGGGTCGGTTTCCGAGAGACCCAGTACTTC.

There are many counts of this clonotype. The gene calls are TRBV7-3 and TRBJ2-5, with 13 bases that match TRBD2. V gave up 5 bases and J gave up 5 bases; unmatched junction bases: 8. Germline loops: CDR1 SGHTA, CDR2 FQGTGA. The CDR3 length is 16 residues. CDR3 region: CASSPLGTSGTETQYF. In DNA, the CDR3 is TGTGCCAGCAGCCCCCTCGGGACTAGCGGGACTGAGACCCAGTACTTC.

This clonotype came up many times. In DNA, the CDR3 is TGCGCCAGCAGCCCTTCCTATCGTACAGGGGGCTACTATGGCTACACCTTC. Its translation: CASSPSYRTGGYYGYTF. The chain combines TRBV4-3 with TRBJ1-2; 9 bases line up with TRBD1. The V gene end was trimmed by 4 bases and the J gene end by 3 bases; junction bases not matched to a gene: 12. This CDR3 spans 17 amino acids. Germline values: CDR1 LGHNA, CDR2 YSLEER.

This clonotype was found many times. The chain uses TRBV6-1 and TRBJ1-5; no definite D call. V was clipped by 3 bases and J by 5 bases, with 11 bases between them. The length of the CDR3 is 14 residues. Germline-derived CDR1 and CDR2 are MNHNS and SASEGT. The CDR3 bases are TGTGCCAGCAGTGATCCCCGTTGGGATCAGCCCCAGCATTTT. Protein product: CASSDPRWDQPQHF.

This clonotype showed up many times. The rearrangement links TRBV14 to TRBJ2-6; D may be TRBD1 (5 bases). Deletions cut 4 bases from V and 3 bases from J, with 10 bases between. The CDR3 length is 15 residues. The V gene's germline CDR1 is SGHDN and CDR2 FVKESK. CDR3: CASSLQGGGANVLTF. CDR3 nucleotide sequence: TGTGCCAGCAGCCTCCAGGGTGGTGGGGCCAACGTCCTGACTTTC. The entire variable domain, with the rest obtained from reference TRBV14 and TRBJ2-6, is as follows: EAGVTQFPSHSVIEKGQTVTLRCDPISGHDNLYWYRRVMGKEIKFLLHFVKESKQDESGMPNNRFLAERTGGTYSTLKVQPAELEDSGVYFCASSLQGGGANVLTFGAGSRLTVL.

At least ten counts were recorded for this clonotype. The chain joins TRBV5-5 to TRBJ2-1; 13 nucleotides align to TRBD2. This CDR3 spans 15 amino acids. CDR1 and CDR2 (germline): SGHKS, YYEKEE (reference sequence). Trimming took 3 bases from V and 10 from J; bases not matched to a gene: 7. CDR3 DNA: TGTGCCAGCAGCTGGGGGACTAGCGGGGTTGGGGAGCAGTTCTTC. This translates into CASSWGTSGVGEQFF.

Many counts were recorded for this clonotype. The V and J genes are TRBV5-6 and TRBJ1-1, with D tentatively TRBD1 (5 bases). V lost 4 bases and J lost 0, with 13 bases in between. The germline V gene has CDR1 SGHDT and CDR2 YYEEEE. This CDR3 has 15 residues. The CDR3 spells CASSLNRRMNTEAFF. The CDR3 DNA sequence: TGTGCCAGCAGCCTAAACAGGCGGATGAACACTGAAGCTTTCTTT.

This clonotype has ten or more counts. This chain joins TRBV27 and TRBJ2-4, with TRBD2 identical over 12 bases. The CDR3 loop spans 16 amino acids. J gave up 8 bases and V 3 bases, and 8 bases lay outside the gene matches. Germline V lookup: CDR1 MNHEY, CDR2 SMNVEV (reference sequence). The CDR3 nucleotides are TGTGCCAGCAGTTTGCGACTAGCGGGAGCTCGGGACATTCAGTACTTC. Its translation is CASSLRLAGARDIQYF.

This clonotype has a count of ten or more. V and J are TRBV15 and TRBJ2-7; 8 bases are a match to TRBD1. Trimming took 2 bases from V and 5 from J; bases not matched to a gene: 5. The germline gives CDR1 LNHNV, CDR2 YYDKDF (reference sequence). The CDR3 is 14 residues long. The CDR3 reads CATSRTTGAHEQYF. The DNA for the CDR3 is TGTGCCACCAGCAGAACGACAGGGGCCCACGAGCAGTACTTC.

V is TRBV20-1 and J is TRBJ2-7; 9 bases align to TRBD2. The trim removed 5 bases at V and 1 base at J, leaving 9 bases unmatched. Germline values: CDR1 DFQATT, CDR2 SNEGSKA (reference sequence). The length of the CDR3 is 15 residues. Here the CDR3 DNA reads TGCAGTGCTTCAGGTAGCGGGAGAGGGTCCTACGAGCAGTACTTC. Translating it yields CSASGSGRGSYEQYF.

This clonotype is medium-sized in the sample. V is TRBV20-1 and J is TRBJ2-1, with 10 bases that match TRBD2. The CDR3 runs to 15 residues. The germline V gene encodes CDR1 DFQATT and CDR2 SNEGSKA (reference sequence). J lost 7 bases, V lost 0 bases, and 6 bases had no gene match. The CDR3 DNA reads as TGCAGTGCTAGAGATCGGGCTAGCGGGGGTAATGAGCAGTTCTTC. This sequence encodes CSARDRASGGNEQFF.

Worth noting for this clonotype: Given a much more abundant clone one base away, this may be a read error. The chain recombines TRBV20-1 with TRBJ2-5; D not certain. The CDR3 extends over 12 amino acids. V dropped 6 bases and J dropped 3 bases, with 11 bases sitting between them. Germline CDR1 reads DFQATT; CDR2 reads SNEGSKA (reference sequence). The CDR3 is CSARRGKETQYF. DNA of the CDR3: TGCAGTGCGCGTCGCGGAAAAGAGACCCAGTACTTC.

This clonotype was counted at least ten times. The J gene is TRBJ1-3, the V gene TRBV27; weak D call: TRBD1 (5 bases). CDR1 and CDR2 (germline): MNHEY, SMNVEV (reference sequence). This CDR3 comprises 14 residues. Trimming shortened V by 6 bases and J by 4 bases, and 13 bases separated the two germline ends. The CDR3 sequence: CASSLLGEGNTIYF. Here the CDR3 DNA reads TGTGCCAGCAGCCTCCTGGGGGAGGGAAACACCATATATTTT.

The V gene is TRBV4-1, the J gene TRBJ2-5; D unresolved. The length of the CDR3 is 14 residues. V lost 3 bases and J 0 bases, leaving 8 bases between the germline ends. The germline CDR1 and CDR2 sequences are MGHRA and YSYEKL. The CDR3 sequence: CASSHRSDQETQYF. The CDR3 nucleotides read TGCGCCAGCAGCCATCGTTCGGACCAAGAGACCCAGTACTTC.